This TCR beta chain is from a study of blood T cell repertoires in COVID-19 (dated by TCRdb to 2018 to 2021). About the study as a whole: The collaborator samples originated in the United States, Italy and Spain and spanned the acute and convalescent phases of COVID-19. A de-identified subject ID, COVID-19 status, age in years and sex were almost always included in the sample metadata. A freely available public database, intended as a resource for researchers studying the immune response to SARS-CoV-2, is where the repertoires were released. The material from the prospective study consisted of cDNA or gDNA derived from T cells, B-cell-depleted T cells, or PBMCs. Where HLA class I and class II types were available, the types were taken from metadata supplied by the sample provider, not from assay-based typing. Deeply sampled blood TCRbeta repertoires from subjects exposed to, actively infected with, or recovered from COVID-19 were included in the dataset. The samples were drawn from the first 160 participants of the ongoing ImmuneRACE study and from 1,254 subjects provided by 6 global collaborators.

Sequences WNHNN (CDR1) and SYGVQD (CDR2) are obtained from the germline V gene (reference sequence). The V end loses 4 bases and the J end loses 7 bases, and a stretch of 5 bases separates them. Counted from cysteine to phenylalanine, this CDR3 has 12 amino acids. Just the 36-base CDR3 DNA is kept, in frame starting at base 1. General study outcomes and caveats: The quantity of clinical and demographic metadata differed by source and by participant and was supplied without curation.

The immunoSEQ Assay, a bias-controlled multiplex PCR, was used to amplify TCRbeta CDR3 regions from genomic DNA. Processing in the source paper ran as follows. Nucleated cell counts per sample were estimated from amplification of reference gene primers within the assay. Sequence reads were collapsed and filtered to measure the absolute abundance of every unique TCRbeta CDR3 rearrangement. For each sample, productive Simpson clonality was calculated as the square root of Simpson's diversity index across productive rearrangements. What TCRdb holds here is the immuneACCESS table cut down to in-frame rearrangements. Part of the clones is not present; checked against another copy, under half of the missing clones reflect an unresolved V gene, and the others are unexplained. From that table come the V and J calls and clone size; the DNA was used to work out D and trimming. This sample comprises about 89,000 clones, about nine tenths of them detected only once. About 0.51% of the sample rests with the top ten.

The collaborating institutions used their own protocols to collect whole blood in K2EDTA tubes. For TCRbeta analysis, collaborators shipped samples as frozen whole blood, isolated PBMCs, or DNA extracted from either of those sample types. This clone was picked up a small number of times. Its antigen is not yet known. Per-base qualities were not stored, and no clone one base away is much larger. This sequence was found in a man aged 60 to 69 with acute or convalescent COVID-19. Sequencing input: peripheral blood. The rearrangement combines TRBV10-1 with TRBJ1-6; the D gene is not confidently resolved. In nucleotides, the sequence is TGCGCCAGCAGTGCGGTAAATTCACCCCTCCACTTT. It encodes CASSAVNSPLHF.